Sequencing of this T cell receptor beta chain was carried out in a study of cytomegalovirus exposure and HLA in healthy donors. Looking at the study overall: Prior work identified under 130 million unique TCR beta sequences in roughly 190 million T cells. Study results and limitations: Most of the CMV-associated TCR beta chains (in a later analysis) appeared to be HLA-restricted. As immune exposure information, only CMV serostatus was available.

The PCR contained 60 Vbeta and 13 Jbeta primers. In the authors' workflow: Around 80 million unique TCR beta chains, roughly 11 million of them shared, were counted by a later analysis. Clones were read by immunoSEQ multiplex PCR, and TCRdb kept only the in-frame ones, dropping some. The V and J calls and clone size are taken from that table; D and trimming were inferred from the DNA. The table shows some 110,000 clones, with roughly 79% occurring only once. The sample holds one count of this clone. The antigen remains undetermined. The CDR3 covers 16 residues. V shed 2 bases and J shed 4 bases, with 17 bases lying between them. Germline CDR1 and CDR2: MNHEY and SMNVEV (reference sequence).

The specimen sequenced was PBMCs. The chain links TRBV27 to TRBJ1-1; perhaps TRBD1 as D (6 bases). The receptor's source is a male donor in good health and CMV-seronegative. The CDR3 DNA sequence: TGTGCCAGCAGTTTACACAGGGTGGGGTTGCGCACTGAAGCTTTCTTT. Encoded protein: CASSLHRVGLRTEAFF.